This T cell receptor beta chain originates from a study of blood T cell repertoires in COVID-19. Individuals drawn from approximately 22 US areas were about 18 to 90 years old. Clinical history as reported by participants underpinned cohort assignment. As concerns this clone: This sample also contains other DNA sequences that code for the same CDR3.

Authors' methods: Amplification of reference gene primers provided the estimated nucleated cell counts. TCRdb keeps only in-frame clones here, not all; method: immunoSEQ multiplex PCR. V and J calls and clone size are copied from that table; D and trimming were computed from the DNA. The data hold roughly 250,000 clones, with over 80% observed a single time. The CDR3 runs 14 residues. CDR1 MNHEY and CDR2 SVGAGI come from the germline V gene. V was cut by 6 bases and J by 2 bases, with 13 bases left in between. The sequenced sample was PBMCs or T cells enriched from blood (not recorded which). The chain links TRBV6-5 to TRBJ1-1; a possible D gene is TRBD1 (5 bases). This TCR was sampled from a woman under 40 with acute COVID-19. Here the CDR3 reads CASSYAGGNTEAFF. In DNA form, the CDR3 reads TGTGCCAGCAGCTACGCGGGGGGTAACACTGAAGCTTTCTTT.